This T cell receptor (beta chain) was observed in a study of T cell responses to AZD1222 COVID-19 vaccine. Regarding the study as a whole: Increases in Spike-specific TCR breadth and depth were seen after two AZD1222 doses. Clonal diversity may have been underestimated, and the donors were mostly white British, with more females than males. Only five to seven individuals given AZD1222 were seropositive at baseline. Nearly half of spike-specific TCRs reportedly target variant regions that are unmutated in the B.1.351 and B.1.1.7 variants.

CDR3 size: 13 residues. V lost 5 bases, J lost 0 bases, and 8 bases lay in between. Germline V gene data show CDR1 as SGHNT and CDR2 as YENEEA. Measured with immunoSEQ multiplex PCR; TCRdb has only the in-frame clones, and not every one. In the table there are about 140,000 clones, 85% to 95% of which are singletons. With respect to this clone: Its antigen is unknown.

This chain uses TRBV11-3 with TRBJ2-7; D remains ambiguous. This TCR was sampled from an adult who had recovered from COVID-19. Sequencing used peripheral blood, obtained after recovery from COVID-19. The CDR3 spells CASSLRSSYEQYF. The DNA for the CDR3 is TGTGCCAGCAGCCTGAGGAGCTCCTACGAGCAGTACTTC.